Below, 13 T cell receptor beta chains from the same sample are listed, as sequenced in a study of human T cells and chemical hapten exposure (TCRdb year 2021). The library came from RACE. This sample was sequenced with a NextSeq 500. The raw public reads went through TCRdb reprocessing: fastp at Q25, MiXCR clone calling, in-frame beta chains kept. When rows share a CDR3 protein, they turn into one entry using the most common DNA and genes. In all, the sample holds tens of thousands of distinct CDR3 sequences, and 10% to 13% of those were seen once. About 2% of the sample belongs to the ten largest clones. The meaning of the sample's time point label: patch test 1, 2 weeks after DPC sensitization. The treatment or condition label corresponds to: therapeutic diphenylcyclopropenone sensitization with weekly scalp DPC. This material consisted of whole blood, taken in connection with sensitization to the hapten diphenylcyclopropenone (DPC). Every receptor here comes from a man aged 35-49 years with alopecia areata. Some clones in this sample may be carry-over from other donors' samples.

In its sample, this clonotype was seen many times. The CDR3: CASSRGQGNQPQHF. The CDR3 nucleotides read TGTGCCAGCAGCAGGGGGCAAGGCAATCAGCCCCAGCATTTT. The V and J genes are TRBV7-2 and TRBJ1-5; TRBD1 aligns across 7 bases. There are 14 residues in the CDR3. The V gene end was trimmed by 5 bases and the J gene end by 2 bases; junction bases not matched to a gene: 3. Germline V gives CDR1 SGHTA, CDR2 FQGNSA. Full variable domain (missing parts from reference TRBV7-2 and TRBJ1-5): GAGVSQSPSNKVTEKGKDVELRCDPISGHTALYWYRQSLGQGLEFLIYFQGNSAPDKSGLPSDRFSAERTGGSVSTLTIQRTQQEDSAVYLCASSRGQGNQPQHFGDGTRLSIL.

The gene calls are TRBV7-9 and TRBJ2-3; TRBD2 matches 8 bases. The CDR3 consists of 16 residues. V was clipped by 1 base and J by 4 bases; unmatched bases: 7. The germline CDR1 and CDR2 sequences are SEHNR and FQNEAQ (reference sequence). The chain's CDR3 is CASSLVVGRAPDTQYF. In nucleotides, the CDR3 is TGTGCCAGCAGCTTAGTCGTCGGGAGGGCCCCAGATACGCAGTATTTT.

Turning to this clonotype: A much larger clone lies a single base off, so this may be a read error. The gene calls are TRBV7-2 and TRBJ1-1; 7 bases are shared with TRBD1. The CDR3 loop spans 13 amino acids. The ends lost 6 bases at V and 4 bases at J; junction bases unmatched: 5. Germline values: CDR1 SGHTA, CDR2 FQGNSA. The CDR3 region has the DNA TGTGCCAGCAGACGGTACAGGGGCACTGAAGCTTTCTTT. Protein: CASRRYRGTEAFF.

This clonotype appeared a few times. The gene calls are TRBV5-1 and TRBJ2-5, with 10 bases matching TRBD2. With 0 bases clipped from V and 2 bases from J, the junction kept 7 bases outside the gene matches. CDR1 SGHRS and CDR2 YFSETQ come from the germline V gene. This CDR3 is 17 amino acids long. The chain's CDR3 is CASSLGLAGMKQETQYF. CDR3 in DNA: TGCGCCAGCAGCTTGGGACTAGCGGGTATGAAGCAAGAGACCCAGTACTTC.

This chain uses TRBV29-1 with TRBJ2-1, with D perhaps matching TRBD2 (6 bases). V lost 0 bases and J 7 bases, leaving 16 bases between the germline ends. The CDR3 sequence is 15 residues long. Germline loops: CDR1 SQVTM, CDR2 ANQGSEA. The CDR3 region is CSVEDIGLQINEQFF. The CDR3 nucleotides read TGCAGCGTTGAAGATATTGGACTACAGATAAATGAGCAGTTCTTC.

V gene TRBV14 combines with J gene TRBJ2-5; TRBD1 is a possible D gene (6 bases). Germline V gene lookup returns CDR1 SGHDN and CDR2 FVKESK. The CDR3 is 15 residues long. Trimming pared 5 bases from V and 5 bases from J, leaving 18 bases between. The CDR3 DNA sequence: TGTGCCAGCAGCAAAAATGGCAGGGGTGGCGAGACCCAGTACTTC. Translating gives CASSKNGRGGETQYF.

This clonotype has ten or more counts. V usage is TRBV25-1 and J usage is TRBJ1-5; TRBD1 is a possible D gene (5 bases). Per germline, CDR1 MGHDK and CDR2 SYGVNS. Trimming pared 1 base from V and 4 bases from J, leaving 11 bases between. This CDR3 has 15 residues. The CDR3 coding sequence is TGTGCCAGCAGTGAATCCGGAGGGGCTAATCAGCCCCAGCATTTT. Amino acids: CASSESGGANQPQHF.

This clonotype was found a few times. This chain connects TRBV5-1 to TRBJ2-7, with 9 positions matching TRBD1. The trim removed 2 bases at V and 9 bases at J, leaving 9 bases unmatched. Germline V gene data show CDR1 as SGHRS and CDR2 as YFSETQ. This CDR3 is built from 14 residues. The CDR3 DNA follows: TGCGCCAGCAGCTTATCCGGGACAGGGTCATGGCAGTACTTC. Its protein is CASSLSGTGSWQYF.

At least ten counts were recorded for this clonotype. In DNA, the CDR3 is TGTGCCAGCAGTCCCCGGACCCGGAGGCAGACCCAGTACTTC. Translation gives CASSPRTRRQTQYF. The chain couples TRBV12-3 or TRBV12-4 to TRBJ2-5; the D gene is possibly TRBD2 (5 bases). The V end lost 5 bases, the J end lost 6 bases, and 16 bases lay between the germline ends. The CDR3 length is 14 residues.

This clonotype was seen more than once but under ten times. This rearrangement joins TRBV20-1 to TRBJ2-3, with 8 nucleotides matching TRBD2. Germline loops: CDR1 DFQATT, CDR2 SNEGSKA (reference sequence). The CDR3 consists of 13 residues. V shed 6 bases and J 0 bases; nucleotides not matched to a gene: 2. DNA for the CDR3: TGCAGTGCCCGGACTAGCAGCACAGATACGCAGTATTTT. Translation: CSARTSSTDTQYF.

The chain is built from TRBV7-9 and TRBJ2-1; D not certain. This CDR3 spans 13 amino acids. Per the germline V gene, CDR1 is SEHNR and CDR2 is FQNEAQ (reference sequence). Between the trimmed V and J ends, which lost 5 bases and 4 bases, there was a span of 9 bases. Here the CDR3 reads CASSARQYNEQFF. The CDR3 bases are TGTGCCAGCAGCGCCAGACAATACAATGAGCAGTTCTTC.

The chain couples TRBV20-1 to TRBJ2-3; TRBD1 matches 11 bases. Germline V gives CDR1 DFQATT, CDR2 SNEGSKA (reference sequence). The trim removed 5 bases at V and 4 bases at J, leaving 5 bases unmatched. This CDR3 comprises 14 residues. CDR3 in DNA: TGCAGTGCTGCGGGACAGGGGGTTTCAGATACGCAGTATTTT. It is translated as CSAAGQGVSDTQYF.

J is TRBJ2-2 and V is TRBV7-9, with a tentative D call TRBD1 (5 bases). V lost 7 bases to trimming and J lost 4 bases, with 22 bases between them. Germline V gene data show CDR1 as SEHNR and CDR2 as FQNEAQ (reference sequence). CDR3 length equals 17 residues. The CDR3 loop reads CASTSAGFTLGTGELFF. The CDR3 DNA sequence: TGTGCCAGCACCTCGGCAGGGTTTACGCTGGGCACCGGGGAGCTGTTTTTT.